This paragraph reports one T cell receptor (beta chain). Its antigen is not known. Random hexamers served to reverse transcribe roughly 0.5 to 1 ug RNA. Using its own MiXCR run on the immunoSEQ multiplex PCR reads, TCRdb lists one record per CDR3 protein. The sample holds 180,000 or so distinct CDR3 sequences, around 96% seen once. The length of the CDR3 is 14 residues. Germline V CDR1 and CDR2: SEHNR, FQNEAQ (reference sequence). V dropped 4 bases and J dropped 5; count of bases not matched to a gene: 8. This entry is derived from a study of CD8 T cells in Susac syndrome. Study results and caveats: Only a relatively small number of individuals were included in the TCR sequencing and HLA analysis.

Healthy donors matched for age and sex were used as controls. The receptor comes from a human donor in good health. This rearrangement joins TRBV7-9 to TRBJ2-7, with 7 bases aligning to TRBD1. The sequenced material came from CD4+ T cells from PBMCs. CDR3: CASSSRQGLDEQYF. CDR3 nucleotide sequence: TGTGCCAGCAGCTCACGACAGGGCTTGGACGAGCAGTACTTC. Looking up the rest from reference TRBV7-9 and TRBJ2-7 gives the full variable domain: DTGVSQNPRHKITKRGQNVTFRCDPISEHNRLYWYRQTLGQGPEFLTYFQNEAQLEKSRLLSDRFSAERPKGSFSTLEIQRTEQGDSAMYLCASSSRQGLDEQYFGPGTRLTVT.